This passage covers 9 T cell receptor beta chains from one sample sequenced in a study of neurological immune-mediated disorders. TCRdb called the 5' RACE reads again in MiXCR, with one record for every CDR3 protein. The sample lists roughly 20,000 distinct CDR3 sequences; 6% to 8% were seen once. The source material was CD8+ T cells from blood. The receptors derive from a woman aged 30 to 39 with HTLV-1-associated myelopathy (HAM/TSP).

This clonotype was counted many times. The V gene is TRBV29-1, the J gene TRBJ2-7; TRBD1 matches 9 bases. The CDR3 spans 15 residues. Per the germline V gene, CDR1 is SQVTM and CDR2 is ANQGSEA. Trimming cost V 4 bases and J 2 bases; bases outside gene matches: 9. DNA for the CDR3: TGCAGCGTTGCTCGTGGGACAGGGCGCCCCTACGAGCAGTACTTC. Translating gives CSVARGTGRPYEQYF.

This clonotype has at least ten counts. The chain joins TRBV19 to TRBJ2-1; no reliable D call. Germline lookup yields CDR1 LNHDA and CDR2 SQIVND (reference sequence). Trimming cost V 6 bases and J 4 bases, with 7 bases left between them. This CDR3 has 12 residues. CDR3 residues: CASRAGYNEQFF. CDR3 nucleotide sequence: TGTGCCAGTAGGGCAGGTTACAATGAGCAGTTCTTC.

Ten or more counts support this clonotype. V and J are TRBV20-1 and TRBJ2-7, with D possibly matching TRBD2 (6 bases). Between the trimmed V and J ends, which lost 0 bases and 3 bases, there was a span of 12 bases. CDR1 and CDR2 from the germline V gene are DFQATT and SNEGSKA (reference sequence). There are 14 residues in the CDR3. As DNA, the CDR3 is TGCAGTGCTAGAGATGTCGATAGCGGCTACGAGCAGTACTTC. Amino acid sequence: CSARDVDSGYEQYF.

This clonotype was seen ten or more times. This rearrangement joins TRBV11-3 to TRBJ1-1, with D perhaps matching TRBD1 (5 bases). V lost 4 bases and J 1 base, leaving 7 bases between the germline ends. The CDR3 totals 13 residues. Germline CDR1 SGHNT, CDR2 YENEEA. In nucleotides, the CDR3 is TGTGCCAGCAGCTCTACAGGGAACACTGAAGCTTTCTTT. It is translated as CASSSTGNTEAFF.

This clonotype has at least ten counts. The J gene is TRBJ2-2, the V gene TRBV20-1, with 11 bases lining up with TRBD1. V gave up 3 bases and J gave up 3 bases; unmatched junction bases: 6. Germline V lookup: CDR1 DFQATT, CDR2 SNEGSKA (reference sequence). The CDR3 spans 16 residues. In DNA form, the CDR3 reads TGCAGTGCTAGGGACCCGGGACAGGGGGACACCGGGGAGCTGTTTTTT. It encodes CSARDPGQGDTGELFF.

Comments on this clonotype: This could be a read error, since a much larger clone is one nucleotide away. V and J are TRBV20-1 and TRBJ1-1, with 9 bases that match TRBD1. Per the germline V gene, CDR1 is DFQATT and CDR2 is SNEGSKA (reference sequence). The CDR3 consists of 13 residues. The CDR3 DNA sequence: TGCAGTGCTAGCGGACAGGGGATCACTGAAGCTTTATTT. Amino acids: CSASGQGITEALF.

In its sample, this clonotype was seen many times. The CDR3 loop is CASSHRTASYEQYF. CDR3 bases: TGCGCCAGCAGCCACCGGACAGCCTCCTACGAGCAGTACTTC. J is TRBJ2-7 and V is TRBV4-1, with D tentatively TRBD1 (6 bases). The V end was cut by 3 bases, the J end by 0 bases, with 9 bases between. Germline CDR1 MGHRA, CDR2 YSYEKL. This CDR3 region has 14 residues.

This clonotype was counted ten times or more. A much larger clone differs from this one at a single base, so this may be a read error. The chain has TRBV11-2 and TRBJ1-1; no reliable D call. Looked up from germline, CDR1 is SGHAT and CDR2 is FQNNGV. This CDR3 is built from 12 residues. Trimming pared 5 bases from V and 0 bases from J, leaving 4 bases between. The CDR3, as DNA: TGTGCCAGCAGCCAGATGAACACTGAAGCTTTCTTT. Translation gives CASSQMNTEAFF. Combining the CDR3 with reference TRBV11-2 and TRBJ1-1 gives the whole variable domain EAGVAQSPRYKIIEKRQSVAFWCNPISGHATLYWYQQILGQGPKLLIQFQNNGVVDDSQLPKDRFSAERLKGVDSTLKIQPAKLEDSAVYLCASSQMNTEAFFGQGTRLTVV.

This clonotype was detected many times. This chain joins TRBV5-1 and TRBJ2-3, with TRBD1 matching 7 bases. This CDR3 region has 14 residues. The ends lost 4 bases at V and 0 bases at J; junction bases unmatched: 2. Germline V lookup: CDR1 SGHRS, CDR2 YFSETQ. CDR3: CASSLDRSTDTQYF. CDR3 sequence (DNA): TGCGCCAGCAGCCTGGACAGGAGCACAGATACGCAGTATTTT.